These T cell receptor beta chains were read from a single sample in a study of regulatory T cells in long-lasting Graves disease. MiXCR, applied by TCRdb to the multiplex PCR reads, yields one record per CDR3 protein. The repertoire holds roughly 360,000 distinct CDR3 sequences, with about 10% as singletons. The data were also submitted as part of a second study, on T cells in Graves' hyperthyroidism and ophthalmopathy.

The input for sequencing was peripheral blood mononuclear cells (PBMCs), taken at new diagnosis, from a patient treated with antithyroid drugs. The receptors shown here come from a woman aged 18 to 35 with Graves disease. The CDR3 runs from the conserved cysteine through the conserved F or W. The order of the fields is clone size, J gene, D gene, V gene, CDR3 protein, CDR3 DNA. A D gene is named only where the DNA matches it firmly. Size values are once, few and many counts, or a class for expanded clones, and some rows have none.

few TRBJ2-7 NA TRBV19 CASSTGVHYEQYF TGTGCCAGTAGTACAGGAGTTCACTACGAGCAGTACTTC
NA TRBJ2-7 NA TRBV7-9 CASSLNRVTGRYEQYF TGTGCCAGCAGCTTAAACCGAGTAACAGGGCGCTACGAGCAGTACTTC
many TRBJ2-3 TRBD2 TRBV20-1 CSARVGLVVSQYF TGCAGTGCGAGGGTGGGACTAGTTGTATCGCAGTATTTT
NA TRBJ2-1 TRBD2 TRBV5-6 CASSLGLTSGRSHEQFF TGTGCCAGCAGCTTGGGACTAACTAGCGGGAGATCCCATGAGCAGTTCTTC
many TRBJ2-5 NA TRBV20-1 CSARDLVRFAGETQYF TGCAGTGCTAGAGATCTAGTCAGGTTTGCGGGGGAGACCCAGTACTTC
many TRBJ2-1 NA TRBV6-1 CASSEQPTDEQFF TGTGCCAGCAGTGAACAGCCGACGGATGAGCAGTTCTTC
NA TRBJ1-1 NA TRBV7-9 CASSLSVRTEAFF TGTGCCAGCAGCTTAAGTGTAAGAACTGAAGCTTTCTTT
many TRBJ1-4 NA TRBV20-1 CSATAPQGLGEKLFF TGCAGTGCCACAGCCCCGCAGGGGTTGGGGGAAAAACTGTTTTTT
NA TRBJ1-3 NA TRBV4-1 CASRNHRQRDGNTIYF TGCGCCAGCAGGAACCACAGGCAGAGGGATGGAAACACCATATATTTT
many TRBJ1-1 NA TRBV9 CASSVDPSVTEAFF TGTGCCAGCAGCGTAGACCCCTCGGTAACTGAAGCTTTCTTT
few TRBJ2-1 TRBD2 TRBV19 CAISKTSGGAGNEQFF TGTGCCATTAGTAAGACTAGCGGGGGGGCGGGGAATGAGCAGTTCTTC
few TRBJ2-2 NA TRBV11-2 CASSLRSGETGELFF TGTGCCAGCAGCCTCCGATCAGGGGAAACCGGGGAGCTGTTTTTT
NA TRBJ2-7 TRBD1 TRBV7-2 CASSELTGGPYEQYF TGTGCCAGCAGCGAGTTGACAGGGGGCCCCTACGAGCAGTACTTC
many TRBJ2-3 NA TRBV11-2 CASSLQIRGSGDTQYF TGTGCCAGCAGCCTCCAAATCAGGGGCTCGGGAGATACGCAGTATTTT
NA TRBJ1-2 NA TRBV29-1 CSGYSTRGYTF TGCAGCGGTTACTCGACTCGGGGCTACACCTTC
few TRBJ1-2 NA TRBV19 CASRPGTEYGYTF TGTGCCAGTAGACCTGGGACTGAATATGGCTACACCTTC
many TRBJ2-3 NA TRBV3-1 CASSQDANALADTQYF TGTGCCAGCAGCCAAGACGCAAATGCTCTAGCAGATACGCAGTATTTT
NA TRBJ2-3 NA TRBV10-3 CAISEQVFTDTQYF TGTGCCATCAGTGAGCAGGTTTTCACAGATACGCAGTATTTT
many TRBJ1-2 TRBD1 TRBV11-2 CASSSLQGDHGYTF TGTGCCAGCAGTTCCTTACAGGGGGACCATGGCTACACCTTC
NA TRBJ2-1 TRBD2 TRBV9 CASSPTSGAYNEQFF TGTGCCAGCAGCCCCACTAGCGGGGCGTACAATGAGCAGTTCTTC
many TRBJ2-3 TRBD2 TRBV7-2 CASSLFPTSGTDTQYF TGTGCCAGCAGCTTATTCCCAACTAGCGGCACAGATACGCAGTATTTT
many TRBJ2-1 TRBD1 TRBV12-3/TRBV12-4 CASSLPGGPQNGEQFF TGTGCCAGCAGCCTTCCAGGGGGCCCTCAAAATGGTGAGCAGTTCTTC
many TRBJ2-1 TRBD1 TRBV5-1 CASSWGQEQFF TGCGCCAGCAGCTGGGGACAGGAGCAGTTCTTC
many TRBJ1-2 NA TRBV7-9 CASSPKGAETNYGYTF TGCGCCAGCAGCCCTAAAGGAGCAGAAACTAACTATGGCTACACCTTC
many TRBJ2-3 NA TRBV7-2 CASSPERRQRITDTQYF TGTGCCAGCAGCCCCGAAAGAAGGCAGAGAATAACAGATACGCAGTATTTT
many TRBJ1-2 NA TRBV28 CASTPGGGRAYGYTF TGTGCCAGCACCCCGGGAGGAGGTCGAGCCTATGGCTACACCTTC
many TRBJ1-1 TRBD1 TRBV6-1 CASTMDGQGAEAFF TGTGCCAGCACCATGGACGGTCAGGGGGCTGAAGCTTTCTTT
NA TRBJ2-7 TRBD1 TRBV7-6 CASSARTGLLVYEQYF TGTGCCAGCAGCGCCCGGACAGGGCTCTTGGTTTACGAGCAGTACTTC
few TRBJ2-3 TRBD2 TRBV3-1 CASSQVVIAGGLWSTDTQYF TGTGCCAGCAGCCAAGTAGTCATAGCGGGGGGTCTATGGAGCACAGATACGCAGTATTTT
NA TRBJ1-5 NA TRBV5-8 CASSLYREVQPQHF TGTGCCAGCAGCTTGTATAGGGAGGTTCAGCCCCAGCATTTT
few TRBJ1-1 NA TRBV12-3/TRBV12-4 CASSLTGPREAFF TGTGCCAGCAGTTTAACAGGTCCTCGGGAAGCTTTCTTT
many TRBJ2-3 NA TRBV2 CASSEPSEGAGATDTQYF TGTGCCAGCAGTGAACCCTCGGAAGGGGCAGGGGCCACAGATACGCAGTATTTT
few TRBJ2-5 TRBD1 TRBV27 CASSWGQRQYF TGTGCCAGCAGTTGGGGACAGCGACAGTACTTC
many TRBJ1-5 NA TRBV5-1 CASSAYGSWNQPQHF TGCGCCAGCAGCGCATACGGGTCGTGGAATCAGCCCCAGCATTTT
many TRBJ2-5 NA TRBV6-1 CASSSLEETQYF TGTGCCAGTTCCAGTTTGGAAGAGACCCAGTACTTC
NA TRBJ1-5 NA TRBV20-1 CSASWSGPGQPQHF TGCAGTGCTAGCTGGTCGGGGCCAGGGCAGCCCCAGCATTTT
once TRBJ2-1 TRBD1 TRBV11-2 CASTLQDRPFYNEQFF TGTGCCAGCACCCTACAGGACAGGCCTTTCTACAATGAGCAGTTCTTC
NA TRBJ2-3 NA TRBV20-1 CSASLVAVTSTDTQYF TGCAGTGCTAGCCTGGTAGCGGTTACTAGCACAGATACGCAGTATTTT
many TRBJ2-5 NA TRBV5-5 CASSPRLGRETQYF TGTGCCAGCAGTCCCCGCCTGGGGCGGGAGACCCAGTACTTC
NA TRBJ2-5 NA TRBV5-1 CASSLLQNQETQYF TGCGCCAGCAGCTTGTTACAGAATCAAGAGACCCAGTACTTC
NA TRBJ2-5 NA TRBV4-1 CASSQARVLKETQYF TGCGCCAGCAGCCAAGCCCGGGTTCTGAAAGAGACCCAGTACTTC
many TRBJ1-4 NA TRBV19 CASSIDRGTGGEKLFF TGTGCCAGTAGTATAGATCGCGGGACCGGCGGTGAAAAACTGTTTTTT
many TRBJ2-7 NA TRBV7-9 CASSTRWGFSYEQYF TGTGCCAGCAGCACCAGGTGGGGATTTTCCTACGAGCAGTACTTC
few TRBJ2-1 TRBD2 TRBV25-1 CASSGSRWDNEQFF TGTGCTTCTAGCGGGAGCAGGTGGGACAATGAGCAGTTCTTC
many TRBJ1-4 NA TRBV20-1 CSASLKTSGITF TGCAGTGCTAGCCTTAAGACTTCCGGGATAACTTTT
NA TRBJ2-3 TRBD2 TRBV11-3 CASSTSGRADTQYF TGTGCCAGCAGCACTAGCGGGAGGGCAGATACGCAGTATTTT
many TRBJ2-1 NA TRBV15 CATSKTGFRPYEQFF TGTGCCACCAGCAAAACAGGGTTTAGGCCCTATGAGCAGTTCTTC
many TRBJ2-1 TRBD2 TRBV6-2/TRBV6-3 CASSYSSGRGRYNEQFF TGTGCCAGCAGTTACAGTAGCGGGAGGGGTAGATACAATGAGCAGTTCTTC
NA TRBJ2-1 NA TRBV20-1 CNAQTVIPRSYNEQFF TGCAATGCCCAGACGGTAATTCCGCGGTCCTACAATGAGCAGTTCTTC
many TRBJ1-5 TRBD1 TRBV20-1 CSAEKTGYSNQPQHF TGCAGTGCTGAAAAGACAGGGTATAGCAATCAGCCCCAGCATTTT
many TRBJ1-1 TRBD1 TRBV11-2 CASSTRQGNTEAFF TGTGCCAGCAGCACCCGACAGGGAAATACTGAAGCTTTCTTT
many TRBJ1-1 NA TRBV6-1 CASSRRAGSMNTEAFF TGTGCCAGCAGTCGCCGGGCAGGGAGTATGAACACTGAAGCTTTCTTT
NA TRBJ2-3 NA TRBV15 CATSREGDTQYF TGTGCCACCAGCAGAGAGGGGGATACGCAGTATTTT
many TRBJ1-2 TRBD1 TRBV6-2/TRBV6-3 CASSYTLNRGGYTF TGTGCCAGCAGTTACACATTAAACAGGGGCGGCTACACCTTC
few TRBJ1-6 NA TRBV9 CASSQGRGSYNSPLHF TGTGCCAGCTCTCAGGGGCGCGGCTCCTATAATTCACCCCTCCACTTT
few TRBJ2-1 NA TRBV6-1 CASRRDKNRLNEQFF TGTGCCAGCAGGCGGGACAAAAACCGACTCAATGAGCAGTTCTTC
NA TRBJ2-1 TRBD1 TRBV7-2 CASSLEPGGNDNEQFF TGTGCCAGCAGCTTAGAACCAGGGGGCAACGACAATGAGCAGTTCTTC